The next 32 T cell receptor beta chains were all read from a single sample in a study of metastatic and nonmetastatic thyroid tumors. With MiXCR, TCRdb called clones anew from the PCR reads. The table records 45,000 to 50,000 clones, 22% of them present only once. The entire patient cohort was treatment-naive prior to thyroid surgery. The sample was blood. These receptors came from a male donor with papillary thyroid cancer or a benign thyroid nodule (not recorded which). Some clones in this sample may be carry-over from other donors' samples.

J is TRBJ1-1 and V is TRBV6-2 or TRBV6-3; perhaps TRBD1 as D (6 bases). Germline V CDR1 and CDR2: MNHEY, SVGEGT. Between the trimmed V and J ends, which lost 0 bases and 10 bases, there was a span of 12 bases. The CDR3 has 13 residues. CDR3 bases: TGTGCCAGCAGTTACTCGGGGGACAAGGGAGCTTTCTTT. It yields the protein CASSYSGDKGAFF.

The chain couples TRBV11-1 to TRBJ2-7; 10 positions match TRBD2. CDR3 length: 19 residues. After removal of 2 bases from V and 9 bases from J, the junction contained 22 bases not matched to a gene. Looked up from germline, CDR1 is SGHAT and CDR2 is FQDESV (reference sequence). In nucleotides, the CDR3 is TGTGCCAGCAGCTTAACCCGGCTTGGACTAGCGGCGAGCCAGGAGTGGCAGTACTTC. It yields the protein CASSLTRLGLAASQEWQYF.

This clone showed up many times. This chain connects TRBV6-5 to TRBJ2-1; 9 positions match TRBD1. The CDR3 runs to 15 residues. The J segment lost 5 bases and the V segment lost 7 bases, leaving 9 bases of the junction unmatched. In germline, CDR1 is MNHEY, CDR2 SVGAGI. DNA for the CDR3: TGTGCCAGCATCGCCCCCGGGACAGGGAACAATGAGCAGTTCTTC. This codes for CASIAPGTGNNEQFF.

This clone was counted many times. V and J are TRBV20-1 and TRBJ2-3, with 8 bases lining up with TRBD2. The V and J ends lost 6 bases and 6 bases, in that order; junction bases with no gene match: 14. The germline V gene has CDR1 DFQATT and CDR2 SNEGSKA (reference sequence). The CDR3 covers 15 residues. CDR3 amino acids: CSARSDGGEFDTQYF. CDR3 sequence (DNA): TGCAGTGCGAGAAGTGACGGGGGGGAGTTTGATACGCAGTATTTT.

This clone was detected ten times or more. Written as DNA, the CDR3 is TGTGCCAGCAGCCAAGATACCTCACTAGCGGGGAACACCGGGGAGCTGTTTTTT. Translating it yields CASSQDTSLAGNTGELFF. V gene TRBV3-1 combines with J gene TRBJ2-2; 9 bases are a match to TRBD2. The junction had 6 bases not matched to a gene; V was cut back by 0 bases and J by 1 base. CDR3 length equals 18 residues. The V gene's germline CDR1 is LGHDT and CDR2 YNNKEL (reference sequence).

At least ten counts were recorded for this clone. The V and J genes are TRBV13 and TRBJ2-1, with 10 bases that match TRBD2. Germline trimming cut 4 bases from V and 10 bases from J; bases unmatched to any gene: 16. The germline V gene encodes CDR1 PRHDT and CDR2 FYEKMQ (reference sequence). This CDR3 has 17 amino acids. Written as DNA, the CDR3 is TGTGCCAGCAGCTCCGCCGGGAGCGGGGGGGCCTTGAGAGAGCAGTTCTTC. It codes for CASSSAGSGGALREQFF.

The V and J genes are TRBV7-2 and TRBJ2-7, with TRBD1 as a possible D gene (5 bases). V was shortened by 0 bases and J by 4 bases, with 13 bases between the two germline ends. The germline gives CDR1 SGHTA, CDR2 FQGNSA. The CDR3 covers 15 residues. The CDR3 here is CASSLAQTATYEQYF. The CDR3, as DNA: TGTGCCAGCAGCTTAGCTCAGACAGCGACTTACGAGCAGTACTTC.

This clone was observed many times. The rearrangement links TRBV19 to TRBJ1-2; D is ambiguous. Germline V gene data show CDR1 as LNHDA and CDR2 as SQIVND (reference sequence). The CDR3 runs 10 residues. V was trimmed by 7 bases and J by 7 bases, leaving 7 bases between them. CDR3 sequence (DNA): TGTGCCAGTAAAGGCGGTGGCTACACCTTC. This encodes CASKGGGYTF.

DNA of the CDR3: TGTGCCAGCAGCCAAGCGGGAGGGCGGGAGACCCAGTACTTC. It specifies CASSQAGGRETQYF. The genes are TRBV6-1 and TRBJ2-5; 10 bases are a match to TRBD2. After removal of 6 bases from V and 5 bases from J, the junction contained 6 bases not matched to a gene. The CDR3 has 14 amino acids. Germline V lookup: CDR1 MNHNS, CDR2 SASEGT.

In its sample, this clone was seen a few times. This clone may be a read error of a much larger clone one base away. The chain links TRBV4-1 to TRBJ2-3, with 9 bases matching TRBD1. The germline gives CDR1 MGHRA, CDR2 YSYEKL. The CDR3 runs 16 residues. CDR3 protein: CANSGEGQGSEDTQYF. CDR3 nucleotides: TGCGCCAACAGCGGCGAAGGACAGGGGTCGGAGGATACGCAGTATTTT.

The gene calls are TRBV20-1 and TRBJ2-3; perhaps D is TRBD1 or TRBD2 (6 bases each). The CDR3 totals 14 residues. Per the germline V gene, CDR1 is DFQATT and CDR2 is SNEGSKA (reference sequence). V lost 4 bases and J lost 6, with 17 bases in between. This CDR3 reads CSAITRERGDTQYF. DNA of the CDR3: TGCAGTGCTATAACCCGGGAGAGGGGGGATACGCAGTATTTT.

This clone was found a few times. This CDR3 reads CASSHRFAEAFF. The CDR3, as DNA: TGTGCCAGTAGTCATAGGTTCGCTGAAGCTTTCTTT. The chain joins TRBV19 to TRBJ1-1; D is undetermined. Germline V gives CDR1 LNHDA, CDR2 SQIVND (reference sequence). The CDR3 is 12 residues long. V lost 5 bases, J lost 6 bases, and 10 bases lay in between. Combining the CDR3 with reference TRBV19 and TRBJ1-1 gives the whole variable domain DGGITQSPKYLFRKEGQNVTLSCEQNLNHDAMYWYRQDPGQGLRLIYYSQIVNDFQKGDIAEGYSVSREKKESFPLTVTSAQKNPTAFYLCASSHRFAEAFFGQGTRLTVV.

The chain is built from TRBV4-1 and TRBJ1-1, with D unresolved. The germline gives CDR1 MGHRA, CDR2 YSYEKL. This CDR3 has 13 residues. V shed 0 bases and J shed 9 bases, with 11 bases lying between them. For the CDR3, the DNA is TGCGCCAGCAGCCAAGACCCAGGCAGGAAAGCTTTCTTT. Translation gives CASSQDPGRKAFF.

This clone is medium-sized. CDR3 loop: CASSLPLQGLTEAFF. CDR3 coding DNA: TGCGCCAGCAGCTTACCACTACAGGGTCTCACTGAAGCTTTCTTT. J is TRBJ1-1 and V is TRBV5-1, with D perhaps matching TRBD1 (6 bases). Germline V gene data show CDR1 as SGHRS and CDR2 as YFSETQ. This CDR3 spans 15 amino acids. The V and J ends lost 2 bases and 4 bases respectively, with 15 bases between them.

In its sample, this clone was seen many times. Given a much more abundant clone one base away, this may be a read error. Different DNA sequences within this sample yield the same CDR3. The rearrangement links TRBV29-1 to TRBJ1-1; possibly TRBD1 for D (5 bases). Germline CDR1 and CDR2: SQVTM and ANQGSEA. The CDR3 is 15 amino acids. V was shortened by 4 bases and J by 0 bases, with 15 bases between the two germline ends. This CDR3 is CSVGPGWGMNTEAFF. The CDR3 region has the DNA TGCAGCGTTGGACCTGGATGGGGGATGAACACTGAAGCTTTCTTT.

This clone was recorded many times. The chain has TRBV27 and TRBJ2-7, with a weak D call TRBD1 (6 bases). Germline lookup yields CDR1 MNHEY and CDR2 SMNVEV (reference sequence). This CDR3 is 14 amino acids long. With 3 bases removed from V and 2 bases from J, the gap between germline ends came to 11 bases. The CDR3 is CASSFGRGPYEQYF. The CDR3, as DNA: TGTGCCAGCAGTTTCGGCAGGGGTCCCTACGAGCAGTACTTC.

This clone was seen a few times. The V call is TRBV6-1, the J call TRBJ2-6; D is ambiguous. Germline CDR1 and CDR2: MNHNS and SASEGT. This CDR3 is built from 14 residues. Trimming stripped 6 bases from V and 6 bases from J, with 12 bases between. CDR3 DNA sequence: TGTGCCAGCAGGGCGACATATTCGGCCAACGTCCTGACTTTC. Protein: CASRATYSANVLTF.

This clone came up many times. The chain carries TRBV5-1 and TRBJ1-3; D may be TRBD1 (5 bases). The length of the CDR3 is 16 residues. The germline V and J ends were trimmed by 5 bases and 2 bases, with 17 bases remaining between them. Germline CDR1 and CDR2: SGHRS and YFSETQ. The chain's CDR3 is CASSSGTPGAGNTIYF. CDR3 coding DNA: TGCGCCAGCAGTTCCGGGACGCCCGGAGCTGGAAACACCATATATTTT.

In its sample, this clone was seen a few times. The rearrangement uses TRBV20-1 and TRBJ1-2; D remains unclear. Looked up from germline, CDR1 is DFQATT and CDR2 is SNEGSKA (reference sequence). The CDR3 consists of 11 residues. The CDR3 loop is CIASMDYGYTF. The DNA of the CDR3 is TGCATCGCTAGTATGGACTATGGCTACACCTTC.

There are many counts of this clone. The gene calls are TRBV27 and TRBJ1-2; tentative D call: TRBD1 (5 bases). This CDR3 has 14 residues. The V end lost 5 bases, the J end lost 6 bases, and 16 bases lay between the germline ends. Germline-derived CDR1 and CDR2 are MNHEY and SMNVEV (reference sequence). The CDR3 is CASSPWDGTNGYTF. The CDR3 nucleotides read TGTGCCAGCAGTCCCTGGGACGGCACTAATGGCTACACCTTC.

This clone has ten or more counts. The chain recombines TRBV29-1 with TRBJ1-1; 7 bases are a match to TRBD1. This CDR3 has 13 amino acids. Unmatched junction bases numbered 7, after V lost 3 bases and J lost 6 bases. Germline V gene lookup returns CDR1 SQVTM and CDR2 ANQGSEA. CDR3 in amino acids: CSVDSGGEAEAFF. DNA of the CDR3: TGCAGCGTTGATTCAGGGGGAGAGGCTGAAGCTTTCTTT.

This clone was detected once. One end of the junction does not line up with germline, which may come from a read error. This chain connects TRBV20-1 to TRBJ2-2, with TRBD2 as a possible D gene (5 bases). The CDR3 is made up of 13 amino acids. Germline assignment: CDR1 DFQATT and CDR2 SNEGSKA (reference sequence). The chain's CDR3 is CSTRDSNTGELFF. CDR3 sequence (DNA): TGCAGTACTAGGGATTCGAACACCGGGGAGCTGTTTTTT.

This clone was detected ten times or more. The V and J genes are TRBV5-1 and TRBJ2-5; 7 nucleotides match TRBD1. Germline V gene lookup returns CDR1 SGHRS and CDR2 YFSETQ. This CDR3 contains 15 residues. V trimming: 1 base; J trimming: 1 base; junction bases outside the gene matches: 4. CDR3 sequence: CASSLPQGPQETQYF. CDR3 bases: TGCGCCAGCAGCTTGCCACAGGGGCCCCAAGAGACCCAGTACTTC.

The V and J genes are TRBV3-1 and TRBJ1-1; D gene unclear. Germline-derived CDR1 and CDR2 are LGHDT and YNNKEL (reference sequence). The CDR3 totals 15 residues. V lost 2 bases and J 1 base, leaving 11 bases between the germline ends. The CDR3 bases are TGTGCCAGCAGCCAAAGGCAGGCCGCGAACACTGAAGCTTTCTTT. This sequence encodes CASSQRQAANTEAFF.

The chain uses TRBV20-1 and TRBJ2-3; 13 bases map to TRBD2. The CDR3 covers 17 residues. Looked up from germline, CDR1 is DFQATT and CDR2 is SNEGSKA (reference sequence). The trim removed 7 bases at V and 4 bases at J, leaving 14 bases unmatched. The DNA of the CDR3 is TGCAGTGACTTACGACTAGCGGGAGGCGCAAGGGCAGATACGCAGTATTTT. This codes for CSDLRLAGGARADTQYF.

V usage is TRBV28 and J usage is TRBJ2-5, with D unclear. This CDR3 spans 14 amino acids. CDR1 is MDHEN and CDR2 is SYDVKM in the germline V gene. V lost 6 bases to trimming and J lost 7 bases, with 18 bases between them. CDR3 coding DNA: TGTGCCAGCAGACGAGACTCGGAATTGGGGACCCAGTACTTC. Translation gives CASRRDSELGTQYF.

The chain carries TRBV6-1 and TRBJ1-2; the match to TRBD1 covers 7 bases. The CDR3 is 15 amino acids. The V segment lost 5 bases and the J segment 4 bases; nucleotides outside the gene matches: 10. Germline loops: CDR1 MNHNS, CDR2 SASEGT. DNA of the CDR3: TGTGCCAGCAGTCTTTCCCGGACAGGAAGCTATGGCTACACCTTC. Translated, it gives CASSLSRTGSYGYTF.

The chain combines TRBV5-1 with TRBJ2-3; 9 nucleotides line up with TRBD1. Germline V gene lookup returns CDR1 SGHRS and CDR2 YFSETQ. The CDR3 extends over 15 amino acids. The J segment lost 2 bases and the V segment lost 4 bases, leaving 5 bases of the junction unmatched. CDR3 amino acids: CASSRGQGNTDTQYF. The CDR3 nucleotides are TGCGCCAGCAGCCGGGGACAGGGAAACACAGATACGCAGTATTTT.

V and J are TRBV12-3 or TRBV12-4 and TRBJ2-7, with a tentative D call TRBD1 (5 bases). This CDR3 is 14 amino acids long. V was cut by 6 bases and J by 0 bases, with 12 bases left in between. The CDR3 coding sequence is TGTGCCAGCAGACCCGGACACTCCTCCTACGAGCAGTACGTC. Encoded protein: CASRPGHSSYEQYV.

The chain has TRBV6-4 and TRBJ1-4, with D unresolved. Germline CDR1 and CDR2: MRHNA and SNTAGT. This CDR3 spans 11 amino acids. Trimming took 8 bases from V and 8 from J, leaving 9 bases between them. The CDR3 nucleotides are TGTGCCAGCTACGAACGGGAAAAACTGTTTTTT. As protein: CASYEREKLFF.

Many counts were recorded for this clone. The chain combines TRBV20-1 with TRBJ1-1, with TRBD1 matching over 7 bases. The CDR3 extends over 15 amino acids. V was pared by 5 bases and J by 1 base, with 10 bases of the junction left unmatched. The germline V gene encodes CDR1 DFQATT and CDR2 SNEGSKA (reference sequence). Here the CDR3 reads CSASPPRQGNTEAFF. In nucleotides, the CDR3 is TGCAGTGCTTCGCCGCCAAGACAGGGGAACACTGAAGCTTTCTTT.

Ten or more counts support this clone. The chain links TRBV6-1 to TRBJ1-2, with D maybe TRBD1 (6 bases). Germline V gives CDR1 MNHNS, CDR2 SASEGT. The V gene lost 5 bases and the J gene lost 7 bases, with 17 bases spanning the gap. The CDR3 covers 14 residues. CDR3: CASSPTGILGGYTF. The CDR3 nucleotides are TGTGCCAGCAGTCCTACAGGGATCCTTGGTGGCTACACCTTC.